These 14 T cell receptor beta chains were all obtained from the same sample, sequenced in a study of CD8 T cells in Susac syndrome. RNA totalling about 0.45 to 1 ug underwent reverse transcription with random hexamers. TCRdb fed the immunoSEQ multiplex PCR reads into MiXCR, producing one record per CDR3 protein. The table shows about 22,000 distinct CDR3 sequences, with roughly 93% occurring only once. Sequencing was done on a sample of CD8+ T cells from PBMCs. These receptors were obtained from a human donor in good health.

The chain is built from TRBV7-2 and TRBJ2-3, with D unresolved. Per germline, CDR1 SGHTA and CDR2 FQGNSA. Between the trimmed V and J ends, which lost 1 base and 7 bases, there was a span of 6 bases. This CDR3 has 12 amino acids. CDR3 sequence reads: CASSLELHTQYF. CDR3 sequence (DNA): TGTGCCAGCAGCTTAGAACTACATACGCAGTATTTT.

The chain joins TRBV9 to TRBJ1-1, with no clear D. The CDR3 loop spans 12 amino acids. V gave up 0 bases and J gave up 3 bases, with 3 bases separating them. Per germline, CDR1 SGDLS and CDR2 YYNGEE. The CDR3 DNA reads TGTGCCAGCAGCGTAGGGGACACTGAAGCTTTCTTT. It specifies CASSVGDTEAFF.

The CDR3 loop reads CSARRPTVNYGYTF. Here the CDR3 DNA reads TGCAGTGCTAGGCGCCCGACAGTTAACTATGGCTACACCTTC. This chain joins TRBV20-1 and TRBJ1-2; D is perhaps TRBD1 (5 bases). V shed 3 bases and J shed 1 base, with 12 bases lying between them. The CDR3 totals 14 residues. CDR1 DFQATT and CDR2 SNEGSKA come from the germline V gene (reference sequence).

The chain is built from TRBV12-3 or TRBV12-4 and TRBJ1-1; 10 bases are a match to TRBD1. V trimming: 5 bases; J trimming: 11 bases; junction bases outside the gene matches: 11. The CDR3 sequence is 14 residues long. The CDR3 loop is CASSLPGQGLKAFF. DNA for the CDR3: TGTGCCAGCAGTCTGCCGGGACAGGGGCTGAAGGCTTTCTTT.

The chain recombines TRBV4-1 with TRBJ2-1; the match to TRBD2 covers 11 bases. Trimming took 0 bases from V and 9 from J; bases not matched to a gene: 4. Germline values: CDR1 MGHRA, CDR2 YSYEKL. CDR3 size: 15 residues. The CDR3 reads CASSQDSGGAGEQFF. Written as DNA, the CDR3 is TGCGCCAGCAGCCAAGATAGCGGGGGGGCAGGTGAGCAGTTCTTC.

The chain recombines TRBV27 with TRBJ1-5; D ambiguous. Germline V CDR1 and CDR2: MNHEY, SMNVEV (reference sequence). The CDR3 contains 15 residues. V dropped 0 bases and J dropped 2 bases, with 8 bases sitting between them. The chain's CDR3 is CASSLSAGRNQPQHF. DNA of the CDR3: TGTGCCAGCAGTTTATCAGCAGGCCGCAATCAGCCCCAGCATTTT.

The chain has TRBV12-5 and TRBJ1-2; D gene ambiguous. The CDR3 length is 13 residues. Trimming took off 6 bases at V and 2 bases at J, with 10 bases between the two ends. Germline-derived CDR1 and CDR2 are LGHNT and FRNRAP. Here the CDR3 DNA reads TGTGCTAGTGGCCCCACAGTAAACTATGGCTACACCTTC. Its translation: CASGPTVNYGYTF.

The chain employs TRBV4-3 and TRBJ2-3; 9 bases match TRBD1. The CDR3 is made up of 15 amino acids. CDR1 and CDR2 from the germline V gene are LGHNA and YSLEER. Trimming took 3 bases from V and 5 from J; bases not matched to a gene: 6. CDR3 protein: CASSHGTGREDTQYF. Here the CDR3 DNA reads TGCGCCAGCAGCCACGGGACAGGGAGGGAAGATACGCAGTATTTT.

V usage is TRBV7-9 and J usage is TRBJ2-1; the match to TRBD1 covers 8 bases. Germline V CDR1 and CDR2: SEHNR, FQNEAQ (reference sequence). V trimming: 3 bases; J trimming: 8 bases; junction bases outside the gene matches: 9. The CDR3 loop spans 15 amino acids. The CDR3 region has the DNA TGTGCCAGCAGCTTTCCCCAGGGGGCTTTAGATGAGCAGTTCTTC. This encodes CASSFPQGALDEQFF.

This rearrangement joins TRBV6-2 or TRBV6-3 to TRBJ2-5; no clear D. Germline V gives CDR1 MNHEY, CDR2 SVGEGT. The germline V and J ends were trimmed by 3 bases and 2 bases, with 19 bases remaining between them. CDR3 length: 17 residues. CDR3 loop: CASSYGMEAIRQETQYF. DNA for the CDR3: TGTGCCAGCAGTTATGGTATGGAAGCCATACGACAAGAGACCCAGTACTTC.

V usage is TRBV4-3 and J usage is TRBJ2-7, with D uncertain. Germline V CDR1 and CDR2: LGHNA, YSLEER. V was shortened by 3 bases and J by 4 bases, with 16 bases between the two germline ends. The CDR3 has 15 amino acids. As DNA, the CDR3 is TGCGCCAGCAGCCAGGGCCGGGTCCCAGTTTACGAGCAGTACTTC. Amino acids: CASSQGRVPVYEQYF.

J is TRBJ1-4 and V is TRBV7-9; D call uncertain. Trimming removed 6 bases at V and 12 bases at J, with 8 bases between. The V gene's germline CDR1 is SEHNR and CDR2 FQNEAQ (reference sequence). The CDR3 extends over 10 amino acids. DNA of the CDR3: TGTGCCAGCAGTCCCGAACAACTGTTTTTT. Translation gives CASSPEQLFF.

The rearrangement uses TRBV10-3 and TRBJ2-1, with 8 bases identical to TRBD2. The J segment lost 9 bases and the V segment lost 3 bases, leaving 10 bases of the junction unmatched. This CDR3 region has 15 residues. The germline V gene encodes CDR1 ENHRY and CDR2 SYGVKD. The DNA for the CDR3 is TGTGCCATCAGTGATCAGAGCGGGGGCCAAGGTGAGCAGTTCTTC. Protein sequence: CAISDQSGGQGEQFF.

The chain is built from TRBV4-1 and TRBJ2-3, with D perhaps matching TRBD1 (8 bases). The V gene's germline CDR1 is MGHRA and CDR2 YSYEKL. The V end was cut by 4 bases, the J end by 6 bases, with 23 bases between. CDR3 size: 17 residues. Written as DNA, the CDR3 is TGCGCCAGCAGCCCTAGGGGGGGCAGGGGGCCGCGGGATACGCAGTATTTT. Its translation is CASSPRGGRGPRDTQYF.